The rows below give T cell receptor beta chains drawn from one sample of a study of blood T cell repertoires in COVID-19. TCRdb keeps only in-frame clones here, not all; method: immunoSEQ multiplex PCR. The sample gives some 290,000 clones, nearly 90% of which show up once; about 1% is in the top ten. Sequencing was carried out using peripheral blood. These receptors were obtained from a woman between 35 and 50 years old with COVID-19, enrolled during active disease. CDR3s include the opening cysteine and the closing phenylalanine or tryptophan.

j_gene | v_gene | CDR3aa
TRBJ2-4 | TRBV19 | CASTSLAGFKNIQYF
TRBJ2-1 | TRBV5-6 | CASSSGTGGFNEQFF
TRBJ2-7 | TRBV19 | CASSKFGATSGLAGVEQYF
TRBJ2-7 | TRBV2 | CASVAGPSYEQYF
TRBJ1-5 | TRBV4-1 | CASSQDGLFQPQHF
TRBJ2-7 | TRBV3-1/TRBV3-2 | CASAGLYEQYF
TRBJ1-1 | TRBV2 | CASSEISPGTTFF
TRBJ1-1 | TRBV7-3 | CASSPNSTGWDTEAFF
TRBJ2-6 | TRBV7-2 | CASSLAASSGANVLTF
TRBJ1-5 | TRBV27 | CASSLRWDRSSDSNQPQHF
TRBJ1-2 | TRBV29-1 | CSVMAGGNYGYTF
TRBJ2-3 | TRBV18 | CASSPPSHRGRDTQYF
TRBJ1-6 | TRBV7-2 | CASSSGQGGNSPLHF
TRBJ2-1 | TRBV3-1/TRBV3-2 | CASSQGSAYLVSNEQFF
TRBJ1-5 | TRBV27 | CASSLTGFSNQPQHF
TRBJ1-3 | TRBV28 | CASTEVTGLSWTIYF
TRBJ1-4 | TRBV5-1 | CASSPGGTKEEKLFF
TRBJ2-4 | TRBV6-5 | CASEVLSLAKNIQYF
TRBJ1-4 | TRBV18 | CASSPQRGENEKLFF
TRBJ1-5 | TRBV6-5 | CASSGLSGGQPQHF
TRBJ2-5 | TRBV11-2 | CASSLGDRERETQYF
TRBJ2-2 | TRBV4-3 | CASSRQSTNTGELFF
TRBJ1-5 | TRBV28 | CASSLFGIHSNQPQHF
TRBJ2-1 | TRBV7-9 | CASSLGTGPNEQFF
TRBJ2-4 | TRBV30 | CAWSRTIRAKNIQYF
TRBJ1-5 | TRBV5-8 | CASSPGTVENQPQHF
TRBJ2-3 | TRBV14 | CASSPHLLASGQGDTQYF
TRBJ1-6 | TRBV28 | CASRSPGPPSPLHF
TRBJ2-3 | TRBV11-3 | CASSLGPNRVQSADTQYF
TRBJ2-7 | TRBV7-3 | CASSLTPAGSYEQYF
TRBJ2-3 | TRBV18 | CASSPGIAGLSTDTQYF
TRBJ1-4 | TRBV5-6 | CASSLSPGGPLEKLFF
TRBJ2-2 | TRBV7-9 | CASSPLAGHSNTGELFF
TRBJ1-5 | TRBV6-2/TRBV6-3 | CASSNNGRGQGMRRGQPQHF
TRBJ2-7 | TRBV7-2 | CASSLSSGIPYEQYF
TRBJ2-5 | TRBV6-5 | CASSLRLAGGAETQYF
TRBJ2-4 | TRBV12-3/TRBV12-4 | CASSYAGNIQYF
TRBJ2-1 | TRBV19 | CASRAGGGGPDNEQFF
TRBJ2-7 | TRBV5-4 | CASSPGQGSYEQYF
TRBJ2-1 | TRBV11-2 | CASSLFREAAGHEQFF
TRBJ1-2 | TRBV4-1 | CASSQVTGGRSYTF
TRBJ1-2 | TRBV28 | CASSSPSNYGYTF
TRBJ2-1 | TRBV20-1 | CSASSALAGGIRSYNEQFF
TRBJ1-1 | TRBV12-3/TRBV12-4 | CASSLTAATEAFF
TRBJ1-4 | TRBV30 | CAWSLPGLEGKLFF
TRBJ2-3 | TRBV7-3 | CASSARSLVEHTDTQYF
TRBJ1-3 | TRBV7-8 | CASSLGLLSGNTIYF
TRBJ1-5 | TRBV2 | CASSEQEAQHF
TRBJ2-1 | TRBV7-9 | CASSLDGLRLAGMDEQFF
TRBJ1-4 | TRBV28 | CASSSRDREKLFF
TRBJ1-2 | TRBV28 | CASSLLEAYGYTF
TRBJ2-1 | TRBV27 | CASSFEIRTSPGEQFF
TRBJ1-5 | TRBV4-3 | CASSQRQGGNQPQHF
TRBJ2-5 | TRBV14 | CASSPKRQFQETQYF
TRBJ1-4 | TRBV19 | CASRPGQKNEKLFF